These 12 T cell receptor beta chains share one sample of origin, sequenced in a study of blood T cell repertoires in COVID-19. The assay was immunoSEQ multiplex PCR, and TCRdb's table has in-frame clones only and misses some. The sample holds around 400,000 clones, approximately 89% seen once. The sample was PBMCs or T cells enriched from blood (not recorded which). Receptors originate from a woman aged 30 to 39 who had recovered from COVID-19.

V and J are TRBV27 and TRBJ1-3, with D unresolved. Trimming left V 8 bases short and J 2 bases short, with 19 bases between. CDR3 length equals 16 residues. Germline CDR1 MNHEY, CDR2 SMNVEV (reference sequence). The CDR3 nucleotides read TGTGCCAGCGCCTCCACGGGGAGGATAACTGGAAACACCATATATTTT. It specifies CASASTGRITGNTIYF.

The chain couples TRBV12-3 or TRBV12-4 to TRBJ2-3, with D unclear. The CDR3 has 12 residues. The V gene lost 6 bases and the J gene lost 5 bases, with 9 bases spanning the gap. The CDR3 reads CASSFFLDTQYF. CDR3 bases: TGTGCCAGCAGCTTTTTTTTAGATACGCAGTATTTT.

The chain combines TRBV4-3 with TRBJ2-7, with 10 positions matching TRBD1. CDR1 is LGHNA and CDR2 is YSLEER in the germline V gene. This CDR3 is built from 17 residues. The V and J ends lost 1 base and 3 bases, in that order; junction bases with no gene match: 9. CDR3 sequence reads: CASSQGALGQGGYEQYF. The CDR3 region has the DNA TGCGCCAGCAGCCAAGGAGCGCTAGGACAGGGGGGCTACGAGCAGTACTTC.

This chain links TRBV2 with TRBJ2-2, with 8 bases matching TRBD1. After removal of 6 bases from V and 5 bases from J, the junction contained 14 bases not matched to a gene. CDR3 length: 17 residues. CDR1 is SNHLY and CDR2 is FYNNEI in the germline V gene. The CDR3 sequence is CASSLLSWTGKTGELFF. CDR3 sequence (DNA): TGTGCCAGCAGCTTACTTAGTTGGACAGGGAAGACCGGGGAGCTGTTTTTT.

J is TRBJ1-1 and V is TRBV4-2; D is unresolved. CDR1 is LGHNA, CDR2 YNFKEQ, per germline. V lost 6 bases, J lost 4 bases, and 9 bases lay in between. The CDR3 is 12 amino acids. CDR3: CASREVGTEAFF. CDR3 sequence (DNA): TGTGCCAGCAGGGAGGTGGGCACTGAAGCTTTCTTT.

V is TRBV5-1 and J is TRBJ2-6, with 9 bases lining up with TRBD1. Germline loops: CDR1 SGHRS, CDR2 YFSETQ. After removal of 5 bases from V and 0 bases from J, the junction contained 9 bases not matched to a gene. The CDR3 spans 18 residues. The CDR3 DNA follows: TGCGCCAGCAGGGAGACCGGGACAGGGTACTCTGGGGCCAACGTCCTGACTTTC. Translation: CASRETGTGYSGANVLTF.

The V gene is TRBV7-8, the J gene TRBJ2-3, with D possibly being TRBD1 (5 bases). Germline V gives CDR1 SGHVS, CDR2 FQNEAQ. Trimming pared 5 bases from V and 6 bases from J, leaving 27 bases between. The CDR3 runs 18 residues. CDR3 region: CASSVVARRAQRLDTQYF. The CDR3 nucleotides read TGTGCCAGCAGCGTAGTAGCCCGCAGGGCCCAGAGGTTGGATACGCAGTATTTT.

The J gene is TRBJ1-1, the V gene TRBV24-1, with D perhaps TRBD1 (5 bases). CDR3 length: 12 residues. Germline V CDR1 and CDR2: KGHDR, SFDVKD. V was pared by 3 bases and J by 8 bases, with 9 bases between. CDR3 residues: CATSDRAGEAFF. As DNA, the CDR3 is TGTGCCACCAGTGATCGAGCAGGGGAAGCTTTCTTT.

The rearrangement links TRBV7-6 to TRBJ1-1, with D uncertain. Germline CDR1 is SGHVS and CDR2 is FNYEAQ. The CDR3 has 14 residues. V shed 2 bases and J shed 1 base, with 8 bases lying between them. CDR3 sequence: CASSLWQKNTEAFF. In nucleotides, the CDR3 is TGTGCCAGCAGCTTATGGCAGAAGAACACTGAAGCTTTCTTT.

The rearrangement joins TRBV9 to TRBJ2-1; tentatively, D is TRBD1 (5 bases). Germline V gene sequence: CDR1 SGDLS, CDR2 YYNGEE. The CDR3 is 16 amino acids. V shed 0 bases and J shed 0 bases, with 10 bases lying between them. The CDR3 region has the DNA TGTGCCAGCAGCGTAGAGAACAGGCCCTCCTACAATGAGCAGTTCTTC. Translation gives CASSVENRPSYNEQFF.

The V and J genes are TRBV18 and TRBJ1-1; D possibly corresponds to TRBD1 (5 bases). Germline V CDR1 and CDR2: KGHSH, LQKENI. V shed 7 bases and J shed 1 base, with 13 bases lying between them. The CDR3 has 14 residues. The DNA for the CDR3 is TGTGCCAGCTACGAGTCAGGGCCGAACACTGAAGCTTTCTTT. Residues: CASYESGPNTEAFF.

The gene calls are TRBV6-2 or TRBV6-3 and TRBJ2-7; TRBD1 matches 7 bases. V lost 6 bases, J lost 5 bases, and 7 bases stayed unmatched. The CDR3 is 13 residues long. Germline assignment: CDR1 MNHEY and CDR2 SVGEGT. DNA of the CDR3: TGTGCCAGCAGCGAAAGGACAGGAAACGAGCAGTACTTC. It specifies CASSERTGNEQYF.